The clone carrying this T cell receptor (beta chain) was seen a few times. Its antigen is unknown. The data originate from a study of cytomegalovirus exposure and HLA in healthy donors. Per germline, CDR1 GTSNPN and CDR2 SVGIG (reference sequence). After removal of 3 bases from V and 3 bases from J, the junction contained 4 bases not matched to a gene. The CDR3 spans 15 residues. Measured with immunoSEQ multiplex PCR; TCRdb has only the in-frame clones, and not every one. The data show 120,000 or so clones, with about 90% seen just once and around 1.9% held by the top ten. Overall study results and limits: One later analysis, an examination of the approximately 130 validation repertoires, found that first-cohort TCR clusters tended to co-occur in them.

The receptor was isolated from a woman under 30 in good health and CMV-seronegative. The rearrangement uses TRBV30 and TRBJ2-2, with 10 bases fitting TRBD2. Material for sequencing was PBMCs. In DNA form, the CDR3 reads TGTGCCTGGAGCTTAGCGGGAGGCGACACCGGGGAGCTGTTTTTT. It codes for CAWSLAGGDTGELFF.